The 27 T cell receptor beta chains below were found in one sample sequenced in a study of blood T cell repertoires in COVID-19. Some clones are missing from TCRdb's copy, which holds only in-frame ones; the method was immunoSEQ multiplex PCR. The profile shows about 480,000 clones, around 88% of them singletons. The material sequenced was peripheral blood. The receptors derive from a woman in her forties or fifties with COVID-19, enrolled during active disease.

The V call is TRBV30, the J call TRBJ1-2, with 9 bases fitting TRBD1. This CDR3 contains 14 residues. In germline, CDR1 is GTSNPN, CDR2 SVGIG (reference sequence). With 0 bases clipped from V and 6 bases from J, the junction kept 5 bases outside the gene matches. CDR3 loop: CAWSVLTGGHGYTF. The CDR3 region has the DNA TGTGCCTGGAGTGTACTGACAGGGGGTCATGGCTACACCTTC. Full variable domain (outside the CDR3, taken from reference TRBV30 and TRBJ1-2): SQTIHQWPATLVQPVGSPLSLECTVEGTSNPNLYWYRQAAGRGLQLLFYSVGIGQISSEVPQNLSASRPQDRQFILSSKKLLLSDSGFYLCAWSVLTGGHGYTFGSGTRLTVV.

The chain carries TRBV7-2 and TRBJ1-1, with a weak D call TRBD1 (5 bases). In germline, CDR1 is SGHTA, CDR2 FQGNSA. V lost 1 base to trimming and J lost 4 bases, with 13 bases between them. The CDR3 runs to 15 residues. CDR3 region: CASSLGQGVGTEAFF. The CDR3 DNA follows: TGTGCCAGCAGCTTAGGGCAGGGCGTCGGCACTGAAGCTTTCTTT.

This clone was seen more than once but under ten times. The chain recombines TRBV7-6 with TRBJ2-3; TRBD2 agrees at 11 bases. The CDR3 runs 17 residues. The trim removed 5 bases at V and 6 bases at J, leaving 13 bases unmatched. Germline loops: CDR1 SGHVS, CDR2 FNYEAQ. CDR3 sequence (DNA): TGTGCCAGCAGCCCGAAGACTAGCGGGGTCCTATTCGATACGCAGTATTTT. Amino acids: CASSPKTSGVLFDTQYF.

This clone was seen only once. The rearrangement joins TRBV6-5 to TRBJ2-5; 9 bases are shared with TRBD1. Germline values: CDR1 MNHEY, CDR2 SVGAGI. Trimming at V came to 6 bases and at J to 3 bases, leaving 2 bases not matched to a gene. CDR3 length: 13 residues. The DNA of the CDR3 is TGTGCCAGCAGACAGGGGGCGAAAGAGACCCAGTACTTC. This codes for CASRQGAKETQYF.

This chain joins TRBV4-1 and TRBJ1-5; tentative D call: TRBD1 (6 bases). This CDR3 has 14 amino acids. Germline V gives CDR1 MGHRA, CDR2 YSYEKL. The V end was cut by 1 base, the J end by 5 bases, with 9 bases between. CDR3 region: CASSQGTVYQPQHF. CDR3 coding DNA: TGCGCCAGCAGCCAAGGGACAGTCTATCAGCCCCAGCATTTT.

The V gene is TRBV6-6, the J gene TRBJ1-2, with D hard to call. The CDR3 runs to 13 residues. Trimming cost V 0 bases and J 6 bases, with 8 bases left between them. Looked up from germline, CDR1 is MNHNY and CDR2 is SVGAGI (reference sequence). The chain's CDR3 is CASSYSLYDGYTF. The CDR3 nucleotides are TGTGCCAGCAGTTACTCCCTCTACGATGGCTACACCTTC.

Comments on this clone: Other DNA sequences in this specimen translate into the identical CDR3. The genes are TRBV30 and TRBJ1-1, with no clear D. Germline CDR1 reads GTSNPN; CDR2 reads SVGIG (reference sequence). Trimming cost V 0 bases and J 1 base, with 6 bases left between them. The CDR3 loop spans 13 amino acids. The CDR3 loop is CAWSVQTNTEAFF. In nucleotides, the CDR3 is TGTGCCTGGAGTGTACAAACGAACACTGAAGCTTTCTTT.

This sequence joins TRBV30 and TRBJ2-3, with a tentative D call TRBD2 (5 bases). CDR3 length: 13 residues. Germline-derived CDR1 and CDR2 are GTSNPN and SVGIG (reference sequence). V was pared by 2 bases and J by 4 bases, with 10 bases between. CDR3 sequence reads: CAWSRLAADTQYF. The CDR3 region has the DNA TGTGCCTGGAGTCGCCTAGCAGCAGATACGCAGTATTTT.

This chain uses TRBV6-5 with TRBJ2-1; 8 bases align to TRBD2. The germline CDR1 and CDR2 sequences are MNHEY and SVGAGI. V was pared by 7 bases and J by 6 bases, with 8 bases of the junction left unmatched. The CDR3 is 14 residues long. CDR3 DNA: TGTGCCAGCAATCCGGGACTAGTAACCAATGAGCAGTTCTTC. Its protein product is CASNPGLVTNEQFF.

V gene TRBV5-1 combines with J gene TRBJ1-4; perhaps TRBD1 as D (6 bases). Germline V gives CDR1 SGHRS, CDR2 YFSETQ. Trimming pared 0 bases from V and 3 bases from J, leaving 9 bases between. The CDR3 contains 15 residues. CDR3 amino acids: CASSLAAGANEKLFF. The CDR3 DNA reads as TGCGCCAGCAGCTTGGCCGCAGGGGCTAATGAAAAACTGTTTTTT.

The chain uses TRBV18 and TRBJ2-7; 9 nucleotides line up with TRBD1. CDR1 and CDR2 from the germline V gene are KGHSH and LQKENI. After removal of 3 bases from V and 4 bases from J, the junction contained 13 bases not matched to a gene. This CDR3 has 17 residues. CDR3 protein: CASSPTTGTGKGYEQYF. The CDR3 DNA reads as TGTGCCAGCTCACCTACGACCGGGACAGGGAAAGGATACGAGCAGTACTTC.

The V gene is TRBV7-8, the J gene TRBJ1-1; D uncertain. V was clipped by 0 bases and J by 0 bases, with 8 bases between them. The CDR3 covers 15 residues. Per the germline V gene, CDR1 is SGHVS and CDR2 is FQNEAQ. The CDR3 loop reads CASSLANNLNTEAFF. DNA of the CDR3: TGTGCCAGCAGCTTAGCGAACAATTTGAACACTGAAGCTTTCTTT.

The CDR3 reads CASRQFSGNTIYF. The CDR3 coding sequence is TGTGCCAGTAGACAGTTCTCTGGAAACACCATATATTTT. V is TRBV19 and J is TRBJ1-3; D unclear. Trimming pared 6 bases from V and 0 bases from J, leaving 6 bases between. Per the germline V gene, CDR1 is LNHDA and CDR2 is SQIVND (reference sequence). The CDR3 is 13 residues long.

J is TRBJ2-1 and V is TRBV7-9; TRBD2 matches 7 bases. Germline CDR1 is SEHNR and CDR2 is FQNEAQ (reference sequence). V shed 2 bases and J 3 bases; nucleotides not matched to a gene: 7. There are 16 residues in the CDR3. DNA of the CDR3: TGTGCCAGCAGCTTAATGGGAGGGATGTTCTACAATGAGCAGTTCTTC. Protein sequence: CASSLMGGMFYNEQFF.

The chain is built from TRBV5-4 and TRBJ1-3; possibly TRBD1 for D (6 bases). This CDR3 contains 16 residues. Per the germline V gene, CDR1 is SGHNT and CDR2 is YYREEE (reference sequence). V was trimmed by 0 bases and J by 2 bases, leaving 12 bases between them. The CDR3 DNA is TGTGCCAGCAGCTTGGACAGGGCTTTGGCTGGAAACACCATATATTTT. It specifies CASSLDRALAGNTIYF.

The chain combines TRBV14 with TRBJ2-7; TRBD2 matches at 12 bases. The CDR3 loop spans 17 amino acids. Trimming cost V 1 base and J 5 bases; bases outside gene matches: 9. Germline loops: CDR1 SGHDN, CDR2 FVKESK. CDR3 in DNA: TGTGCCAGCAGCCAAGTCCAATGGACTAGCGGGGTAGACGAGCAGTACTTC. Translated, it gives CASSQVQWTSGVDEQYF.

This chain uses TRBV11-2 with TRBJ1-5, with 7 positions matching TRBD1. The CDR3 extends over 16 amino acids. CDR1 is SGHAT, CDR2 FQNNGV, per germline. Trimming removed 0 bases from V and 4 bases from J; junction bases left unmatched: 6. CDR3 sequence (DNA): TGTGCCAGCAGCTTAGAGGCAGGGGGACTGAATCAGCCCCAGCATTTT. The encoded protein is CASSLEAGGLNQPQHF.

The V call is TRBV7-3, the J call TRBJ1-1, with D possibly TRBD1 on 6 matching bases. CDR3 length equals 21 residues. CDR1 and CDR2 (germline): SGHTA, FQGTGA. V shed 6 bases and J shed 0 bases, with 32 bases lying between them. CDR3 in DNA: TGTGCCAGCAGGCCCCTGGGTTTTAAGCGCGGGGGCGCCGATATGAACACTGAAGCTTTCTTT. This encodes CASRPLGFKRGGADMNTEAFF.

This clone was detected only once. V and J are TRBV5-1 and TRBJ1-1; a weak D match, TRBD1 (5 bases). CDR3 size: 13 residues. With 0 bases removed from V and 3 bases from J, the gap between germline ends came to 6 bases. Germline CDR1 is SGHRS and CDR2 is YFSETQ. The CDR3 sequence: CASSLEGHTEAFF. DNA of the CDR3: TGCGCCAGCAGCTTGGAGGGGCACACTGAAGCTTTCTTT.

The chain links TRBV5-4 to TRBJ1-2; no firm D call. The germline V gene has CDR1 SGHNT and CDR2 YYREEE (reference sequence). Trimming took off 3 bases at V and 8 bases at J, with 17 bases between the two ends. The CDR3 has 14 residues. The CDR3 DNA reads TGTGCCAGCAGCTCCAGGCAGTCCCAAGGAGGCTACACCTTC. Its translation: CASSSRQSQGGYTF.

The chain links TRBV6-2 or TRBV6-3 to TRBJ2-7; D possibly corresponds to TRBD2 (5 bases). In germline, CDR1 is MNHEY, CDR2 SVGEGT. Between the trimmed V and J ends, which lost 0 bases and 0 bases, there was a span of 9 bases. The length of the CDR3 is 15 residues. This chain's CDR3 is CASSYSTGSSYEQYF. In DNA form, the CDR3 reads TGTGCCAGCAGTTACTCCACGGGAAGCTCCTACGAGCAGTACTTC.

CDR3 sequence (DNA): TGTGCCAGCAGCTTAGACAGGGTGGTGTCCTACGAGCAGTACTTC. Its translation: CASSLDRVVSYEQYF. The V call is TRBV7-2, the J call TRBJ2-7, with D perhaps matching TRBD1 (6 bases). CDR1 is SGHTA, CDR2 FQGNSA, per germline. Trimming pared 1 base from V and 1 base from J, leaving 11 bases between. The CDR3 extends over 15 amino acids.

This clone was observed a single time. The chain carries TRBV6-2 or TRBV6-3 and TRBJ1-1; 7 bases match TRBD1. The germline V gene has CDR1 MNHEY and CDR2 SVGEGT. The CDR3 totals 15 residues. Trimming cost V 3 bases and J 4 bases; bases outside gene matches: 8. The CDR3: CASSYKRGRFTEAFF. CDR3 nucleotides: TGTGCCAGCAGTTATAAGAGGGGGCGATTCACTGAAGCTTTCTTT.

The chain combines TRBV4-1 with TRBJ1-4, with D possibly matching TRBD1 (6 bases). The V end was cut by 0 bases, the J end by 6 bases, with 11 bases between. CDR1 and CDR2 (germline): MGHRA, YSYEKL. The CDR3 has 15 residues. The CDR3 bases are TGCGCCAGCAGCCAAGATAGGGCAGGGGATGAAAAACTGTTTTTT. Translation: CASSQDRAGDEKLFF.

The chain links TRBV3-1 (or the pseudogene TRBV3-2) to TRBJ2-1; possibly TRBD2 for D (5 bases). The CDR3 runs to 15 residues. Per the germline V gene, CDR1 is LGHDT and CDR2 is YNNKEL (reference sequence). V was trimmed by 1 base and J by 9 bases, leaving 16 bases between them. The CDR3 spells CASSQGLDYVTEQFF. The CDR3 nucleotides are TGTGCCAGCAGCCAAGGGCTAGACTACGTTACTGAGCAGTTCTTC.

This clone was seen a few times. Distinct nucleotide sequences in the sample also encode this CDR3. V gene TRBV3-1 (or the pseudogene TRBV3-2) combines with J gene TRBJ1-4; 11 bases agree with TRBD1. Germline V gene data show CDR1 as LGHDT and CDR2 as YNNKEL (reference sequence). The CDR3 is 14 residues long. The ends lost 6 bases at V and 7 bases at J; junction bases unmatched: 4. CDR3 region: CASSSGTGGEKLFF. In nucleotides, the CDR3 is TGTGCCAGCAGTTCCGGGACAGGGGGTGAAAAACTGTTTTTT.

CDR3 sequence: CASSPRQGGYTF. CDR3 DNA: TGTGCCAGCAGCCCGCGACAGGGTGGCTACACCTTC. The rearrangement links TRBV9 to TRBJ1-2; 7 nucleotides match TRBD1. This CDR3 is 12 amino acids long. Unmatched junction bases numbered 4, after V lost 4 bases and J lost 7 bases. Germline values: CDR1 SGDLS, CDR2 YYNGEE.